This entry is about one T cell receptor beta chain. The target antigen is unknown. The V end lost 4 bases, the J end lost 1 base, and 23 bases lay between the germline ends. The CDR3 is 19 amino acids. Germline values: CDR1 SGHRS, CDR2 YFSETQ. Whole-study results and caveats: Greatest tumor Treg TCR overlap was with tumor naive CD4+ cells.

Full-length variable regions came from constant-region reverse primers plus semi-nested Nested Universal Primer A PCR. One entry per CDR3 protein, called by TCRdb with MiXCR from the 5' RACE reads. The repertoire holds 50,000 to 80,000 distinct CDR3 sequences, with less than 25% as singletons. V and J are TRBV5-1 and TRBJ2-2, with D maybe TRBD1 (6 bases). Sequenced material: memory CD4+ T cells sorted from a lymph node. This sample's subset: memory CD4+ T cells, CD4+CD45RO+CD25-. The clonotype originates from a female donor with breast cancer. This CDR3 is CASSPVINRGRGNTGELFF. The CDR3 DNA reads TGCGCCAGCAGCCCCGTAATAAACCGGGGCAGGGGGAACACCGGGGAGCTGTTTTTT.